This entry features one T cell receptor (beta chain) sequence. These data belong to a study of blood T cell repertoires in COVID-19. Profiling relied on immunoSEQ multiplex PCR, and the TCRdb table lists in-frame clones only, not all of them. Among roughly 200,000 clones, approximately 78% were seen once, and the ten largest hold 7% to 10%. This TCR was sampled from a woman aged 80 or older with COVID-19, enrolled during active disease. The sequenced sample was peripheral blood.

The CDR3 DNA sequence: TGTGCCAGCAGCGTAGGCGGGGGGGAGCTGTTTTTT. Its protein product is CASSVGGGELFF. The rearrangement joins TRBV9 to TRBJ2-2; weak D call: TRBD2 (5 bases). The germline V and J ends were trimmed by 0 bases and 8 bases, with 5 bases remaining between them. This CDR3 has 12 amino acids. Per germline, CDR1 SGDLS and CDR2 YYNGEE.